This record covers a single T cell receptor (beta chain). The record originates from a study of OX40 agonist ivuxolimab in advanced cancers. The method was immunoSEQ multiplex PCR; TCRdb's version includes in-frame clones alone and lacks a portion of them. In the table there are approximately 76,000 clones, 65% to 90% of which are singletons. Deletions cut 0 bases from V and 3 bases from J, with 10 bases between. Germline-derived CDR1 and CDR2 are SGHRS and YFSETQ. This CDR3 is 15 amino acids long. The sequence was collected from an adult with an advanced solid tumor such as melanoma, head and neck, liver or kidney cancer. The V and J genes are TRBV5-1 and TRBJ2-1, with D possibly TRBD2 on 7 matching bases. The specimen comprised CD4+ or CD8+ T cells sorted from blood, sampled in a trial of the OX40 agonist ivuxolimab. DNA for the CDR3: TGCGCCAGCAGCTTGGGCGGGGGCAACTACAATGAGCAGTTCTTC. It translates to CASSLGGGNYNEQFF. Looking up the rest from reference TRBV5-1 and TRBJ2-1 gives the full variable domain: KAGVTQTPRYLIKTRGQQVTLSCSPISGHRSVSWYQQTPGQGLQFLFEYFSETQRNKGNFPGRFSGRQFSNSRSEMNVSTLELGDSALYLCASSLGGGNYNEQFFGPGTRLTVL.